Each of the 20 T cell receptor beta chains below was sequenced from the same sample in a study of response to subunit inactivated influenza vaccine. TCRdb reanalysed the RT-PCR reads using MiXCR and keeps one entry per CDR3 protein. Here the sample spans hundreds of thousands of distinct CDR3 sequences, 14% being singletons. The sample was PBMCs from blood, taken about 14 days before vaccination. These receptors were taken from a man in his forties or fifties who received an inactivated influenza vaccine.

This clonotype was observed a few times. V and J are TRBV11-3 and TRBJ2-2, with D possibly matching TRBD2 (6 bases). Trimming removed 4 bases from V and 2 bases from J, with 17 bases in between. In germline, CDR1 is SGHNT, CDR2 YENEEA. This CDR3 spans 17 amino acids. The CDR3 is CASSSGTGSPNTGELFF. Here the CDR3 DNA reads TGTGCCAGCAGCTCTGGGACTGGGTCTCCTAACACCGGGGAGCTGTTTTTT.

J is TRBJ2-4 and V is TRBV29-1; tentatively, D is TRBD2 (6 bases). This CDR3 has 15 residues. Looked up from germline, CDR1 is SQVTM and CDR2 is ANQGSEA. The V end was cut by 5 bases, the J end by 6 bases, with 20 bases between. Here the CDR3 reads CSVSVFGGGLNIQYF. CDR3 sequence (DNA): TGCAGCGTTTCCGTCTTCGGGGGAGGACTAAACATTCAGTACTTC.

This clonotype came up a few times. The chain combines TRBV20-1 with TRBJ2-3; 13 bases match TRBD2. The CDR3 has 18 amino acids. The V and J ends lost 6 bases and 4 bases, in that order; junction bases with no gene match: 16. Germline V CDR1 and CDR2: DFQATT, SNEGSKA (reference sequence). The CDR3 protein is CSALGTSGNSRAADTQYF. In nucleotides, the CDR3 is TGCAGTGCCCTCGGGACTAGCGGGAATTCTCGTGCAGCAGATACGCAGTATTTT.

The rearrangement links TRBV28 to TRBJ2-7, with TRBD2 identical over 7 bases. The CDR3 is 15 residues long. The germline CDR1 and CDR2 sequences are MDHEN and SYDVKM. The junction had 8 bases not matched to a gene; V was cut back by 6 bases and J by 0 bases. CDR3 sequence reads: CASRPGGRDSYEQYF. As DNA, the CDR3 is TGTGCCAGCAGACCGGGAGGCAGGGACTCCTACGAGCAGTACTTC.

This clonotype was detected many times. This chain connects TRBV28 to TRBJ2-7; a possible D gene is TRBD1 (6 bases). The CDR3 length is 15 residues. Trimming shortened V by 5 bases and J by 0 bases, and 14 bases separated the two germline ends. CDR1 and CDR2 from the germline V gene are MDHEN and SYDVKM. The CDR3 nucleotides read TGTGCCAGCAGTCCCTGGACAGTGACCTCCTACGAGCAGTACTTC. It specifies CASSPWTVTSYEQYF. The whole variable domain, remainder taken from reference TRBV28 and TRBJ2-7, is DVKVTQSSRYLVKRTGEKVFLECVQDMDHENMFWYRQDPGLGLRLIYFSYDVKMKEKGDIPEGYSVSREKKERFSLILESASTNQTSMYLCASSPWTVTSYEQYFGPGTRLTVT.

The chain recombines TRBV27 with TRBJ2-1; TRBD1 matches 7 bases. The germline CDR1 and CDR2 sequences are MNHEY and SMNVEV (reference sequence). V shed 2 bases, J shed 6 bases, and the junction held 4 bases outside the gene matches. The CDR3 spans 14 residues. Written as DNA, the CDR3 is TGTGCCAGCAGTTTAAGAGGGGGCCTCAATGAGCAGTTCTTC. Residues: CASSLRGGLNEQFF.

This clonotype was recorded at least ten times. This chain links TRBV6-6 with TRBJ2-5, with D possibly matching TRBD1 (6 bases). Between the trimmed V and J ends, which lost 5 bases and 2 bases, there was a span of 9 bases. The CDR3 totals 13 residues. Germline values: CDR1 MNHNY, CDR2 SVGAGI (reference sequence). This CDR3 reads CASSKQGQETQYF. In DNA, the CDR3 is TGTGCCAGCAGTAAACAGGGACAAGAGACCCAGTACTTC.

The chain joins TRBV7-2 to TRBJ2-7, with D perhaps TRBD1 or TRBD2 (6 bases each). The CDR3 length is 15 residues. CDR1 and CDR2 (germline): SGHTA, FQGNSA. Trimming removed 1 base from V and 5 bases from J, with 15 bases in between. DNA of the CDR3: TGTGCCAGCAGCTTAGTAACCGGGGGCGTCAACGAGCAGTACTTC. It is translated as CASSLVTGGVNEQYF.

In its sample, this clonotype was seen many times. The CDR3 coding sequence is TGCAGCGTTGTTGGGGACAATGAGCAGTTCTTC. It codes for CSVVGDNEQFF. The J gene is TRBJ2-1, the V gene TRBV29-1; D is uncertain. This CDR3 contains 11 residues. From germline, CDR1 is SQVTM and CDR2 ANQGSEA. Trimming removed 4 bases from V and 5 bases from J, with 6 bases in between.

The V call is TRBV4-2, the J call TRBJ2-3; TRBD2 aligns across 8 bases. Germline CDR1 LGHNA, CDR2 YNFKEQ. The length of the CDR3 is 16 residues. The V segment lost 6 bases and the J segment 4 bases; nucleotides outside the gene matches: 12. The CDR3 spells CASRLDFAGGADTQYF. The CDR3 DNA sequence: TGTGCCAGCAGACTGGACTTTGCGGGGGGAGCAGATACGCAGTATTTT.

Many counts were recorded for this clonotype. This sequence joins TRBV28 and TRBJ2-3; D remains ambiguous. Trimming cost V 5 bases and J 0 bases, with 6 bases left between them. The CDR3 has 13 residues. Looked up from germline, CDR1 is MDHEN and CDR2 is SYDVKM. The CDR3 DNA follows: TGTGCCAGCAGTCGCCTTAGCACAGATACGCAGTATTTT. Amino acids: CASSRLSTDTQYF. Together with reference TRBV28 and TRBJ2-3, the CDR3 gives the full variable domain: DVKVTQSSRYLVKRTGEKVFLECVQDMDHENMFWYRQDPGLGLRLIYFSYDVKMKEKGDIPEGYSVSREKKERFSLILESASTNQTSMYLCASSRLSTDTQYFGPGTRLTVL.

The V and J genes are TRBV20-1 and TRBJ1-6; D gene ambiguous. The germline CDR1 and CDR2 sequences are DFQATT and SNEGSKA (reference sequence). The CDR3 covers 13 residues. CDR3 protein: CSAEVLGSLSLHF. In nucleotides, the CDR3 is TGCAGCGCAGAAGTACTAGGGAGTTTATCCCTCCACTTT.

The chain employs TRBV7-9 and TRBJ2-7; D gene uncertain. CDR1 is SEHNR and CDR2 is FQNEAQ in the germline V gene (reference sequence). Trimming removed 2 bases from V and 6 bases from J, with 8 bases in between. This CDR3 is built from 12 residues. The CDR3, as DNA: TGTGCCAGCAGCTTACTAGGTAGCGAGCAGTACTTC. Protein sequence: CASSLLGSEQYF. The full variable domain, in which reference TRBV7-9 and TRBJ2-7 provide the parts outside the CDR3, is DTGVSQNPRHKITKRGQNVTFRCDPISEHNRLYWYRQTLGQGPEFLTYFQNEAQLEKSRLLSDRFSAERPKGSFSTLEIQRTEQGDSAMYLCASSLLGSEQYFGPGTRLTVT.

This clonotype has just a few counts. V is TRBV11-2 and J is TRBJ2-3; tentative D call: TRBD2 (6 bases). V was cut by 0 bases and J by 11 bases, with 12 bases left in between. The CDR3 sequence is 13 residues long. Per the germline V gene, CDR1 is SGHAT and CDR2 is FQNNGV. CDR3 protein: CASSLDLRDLQYF. CDR3 nucleotide sequence: TGTGCCAGCAGCTTAGATCTCCGGGACTTGCAGTATTTT.

This clonotype was seen a handful of times. The chain employs TRBV7-8 and TRBJ2-3; D remains unclear. The length of the CDR3 is 16 residues. Germline CDR1 and CDR2: SGHVS and FQNEAQ. The V and J ends lost 1 base and 0 bases respectively, with 11 bases between them. The CDR3 loop is CASSLGFQASTDTQYF. The DNA of the CDR3 is TGTGCCAGCAGCTTAGGTTTTCAGGCCAGCACAGATACGCAGTATTTT.

This clonotype came up a few times. The chain joins TRBV12-3 or TRBV12-4 to TRBJ1-5; D gene uncertain. CDR3 size: 16 residues. V lost 2 bases and J 0 bases, leaving 11 bases between the germline ends. This chain's CDR3 is CASSLFGGNSNQPQHF. The CDR3 DNA reads TGTGCCAGCAGTTTATTCGGAGGGAATAGCAATCAGCCCCAGCATTTT.

This clonotype was seen once. The CDR3 bases are TGTGCCGTGAAGGGGTTAAGTGAGACCCAGTACTTC. Protein: CAVKGLSETQYF. V is TRBV6-5 and J is TRBJ2-5; D may be TRBD1 (5 bases). The CDR3 has 12 amino acids. V lost 11 bases and J 5 bases, leaving 15 bases between the germline ends. Germline lookup yields CDR1 MNHEY and CDR2 SVGAGI.

This clonotype was counted at least ten times. The rearrangement joins TRBV11-2 to TRBJ2-1; D call uncertain. This CDR3 contains 14 residues. Germline V gene data show CDR1 as SGHAT and CDR2 as FQNNGV. V lost 6 bases to trimming and J lost 2 bases, with 11 bases between them. The CDR3 loop reads CASSPDLTYNEQFF. The DNA of the CDR3 is TGTGCCAGCAGTCCTGACCTCACCTACAATGAGCAGTTCTTC. The whole variable domain, filled in from reference TRBV11-2 and TRBJ2-1, reads EAGVAQSPRYKIIEKRQSVAFWCNPISGHATLYWYQQILGQGPKLLIQFQNNGVVDDSQLPKDRFSAERLKGVDSTLKIQPAKLEDSAVYLCASSPDLTYNEQFFGPGTRLTVL.

This clonotype has only a few counts. The chain is built from TRBV6-5 and TRBJ2-5, with D perhaps TRBD1 or TRBD2 (5 bases each). This CDR3 is 16 amino acids long. Germline V gene data show CDR1 as MNHEY and CDR2 as SVGAGI. V lost 2 bases, J lost 1 base, and 14 bases lay in between. The DNA of the CDR3 is TGTGCCAGCAGTTACCGCCGGGGCGTCCTCCAAGAGACCCAGTACTTC. Protein sequence: CASSYRRGVLQETQYF.

This clonotype was observed a few times. The rearrangement uses TRBV5-4 and TRBJ2-7; D possibly corresponds to TRBD1 (7 bases). V was clipped by 3 bases and J by 3 bases, with 19 bases between them. This CDR3 is built from 16 residues. Germline assignment: CDR1 SGHNT and CDR2 YYREEE (reference sequence). The CDR3 here is CASSSRTLRGDYEQYF. CDR3 DNA sequence: TGTGCCAGCAGCTCCCGAACCCTCAGGGGGGACTACGAGCAGTACTTC. The full variable domain, rest sourced from reference TRBV5-4 and TRBJ2-7, is ETGVTQSPTHLIKTRGQQVTLRCSSQSGHNTVSWYQQALGQGPQFIFQYYREEENGRGNFPPRFSGLQFPNYSSELNVNALELDDSALYLCASSSRTLRGDYEQYFGPGTRLTVT.